This T cell receptor (beta chain) stems from a study of Tregs in tolerant kidney transplant recipients. Study findings and constraints: Activated donor B cell expansion appeared to reveal the most relevant donor-specific TCRbeta repertoire.

Unstimulated regulatory T cells (CD4+CD25+CD127-), CD4+CD25- non-regulatory cells, CD4 and CD8 cells were FACS-sorted from thawed PBMCs. Only one count was recorded for this clone. Its matching antigen is unknown. This table comes from immunoSEQ multiplex PCR, and its TCRdb copy is limited to in-frame clones, with some not included. The sample lists tens of thousands of clones; about 89% were seen once. V was clipped by 0 bases and J by 4 bases, with 3 bases between them. This CDR3 is built from 12 residues. Germline V lookup: CDR1 SGHRS, CDR2 YFSETQ. The chain recombines TRBV5-1 with TRBJ2-3, with D uncertain. Source material: Tregs from blood. The sequence was obtained from a human donor in good health. The CDR3 loop is CASSLVSDTQYF. The CDR3 DNA reads as TGCGCCAGCAGCTTGGTATCAGATACGCAGTATTTT. Supplemented by reference TRBV5-1 and TRBJ2-3, the full variable domain reads KAGVTQTPRYLIKTRGQQVTLSCSPISGHRSVSWYQQTPGQGLQFLFEYFSETQRNKGNFPGRFSGRQFSNSRSEMNVSTLELGDSALYLCASSLVSDTQYFGPGTRLTVL.